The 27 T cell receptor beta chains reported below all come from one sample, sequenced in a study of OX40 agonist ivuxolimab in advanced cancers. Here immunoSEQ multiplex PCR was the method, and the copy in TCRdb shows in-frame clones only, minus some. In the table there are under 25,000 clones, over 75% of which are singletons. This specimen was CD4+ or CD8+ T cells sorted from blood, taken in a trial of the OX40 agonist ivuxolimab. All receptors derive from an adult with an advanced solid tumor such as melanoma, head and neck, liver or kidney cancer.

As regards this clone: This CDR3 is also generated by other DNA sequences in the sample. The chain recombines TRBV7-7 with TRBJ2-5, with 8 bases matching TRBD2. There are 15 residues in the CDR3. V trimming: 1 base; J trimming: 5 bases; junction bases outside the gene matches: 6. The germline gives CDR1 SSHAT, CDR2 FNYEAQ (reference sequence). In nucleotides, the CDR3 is TGTGCCAGCAGCTTAGGTTCGGGACTAGGGGAGACCCAGTACTTC. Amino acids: CASSLGSGLGETQYF.

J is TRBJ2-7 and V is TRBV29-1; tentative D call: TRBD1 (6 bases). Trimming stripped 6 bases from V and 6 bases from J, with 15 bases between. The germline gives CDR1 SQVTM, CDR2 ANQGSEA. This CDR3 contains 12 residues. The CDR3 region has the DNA TGCAGCGTCCAGGGGCTCCTCGGCGAGCAGTACTTC. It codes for CSVQGLLGEQYF.

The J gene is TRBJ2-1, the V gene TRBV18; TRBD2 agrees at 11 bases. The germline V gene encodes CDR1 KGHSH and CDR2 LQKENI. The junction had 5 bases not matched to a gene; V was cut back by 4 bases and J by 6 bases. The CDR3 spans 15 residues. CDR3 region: CASSLDGTSGNEQFF. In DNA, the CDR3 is TGTGCCAGCTCACTCGACGGGACTAGCGGCAATGAGCAGTTCTTC. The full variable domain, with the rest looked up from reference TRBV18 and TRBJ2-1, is NAGVMQNPRHLVRRRGQEARLRCSPMKGHSHVYWYRQLPEEGLKFMVYLQKENIIDESGMPKERFSAEFPKEGPSILRIQQVVRGDSAAYFCASSLDGTSGNEQFFGPGTRLTVL.

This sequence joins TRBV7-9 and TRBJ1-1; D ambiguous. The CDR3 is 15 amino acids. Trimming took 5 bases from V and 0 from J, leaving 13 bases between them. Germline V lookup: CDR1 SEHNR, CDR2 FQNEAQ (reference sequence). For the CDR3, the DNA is TGTGCCAGCAGCCCGAGGGCCTTGATGAACACTGAAGCTTTCTTT. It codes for CASSPRALMNTEAFF. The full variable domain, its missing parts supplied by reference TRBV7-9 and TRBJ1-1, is DTGVSQNPRHKITKRGQNVTFRCDPISEHNRLYWYRQTLGQGPEFLTYFQNEAQLEKSRLLSDRFSAERPKGSFSTLEIQRTEQGDSAMYLCASSPRALMNTEAFFGQGTRLTVV.

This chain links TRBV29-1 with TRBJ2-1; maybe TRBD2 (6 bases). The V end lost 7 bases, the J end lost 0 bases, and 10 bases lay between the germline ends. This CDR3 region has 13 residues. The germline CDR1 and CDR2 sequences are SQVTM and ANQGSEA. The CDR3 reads CSGRGSSYNEQFF. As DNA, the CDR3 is TGCAGCGGTCGGGGGAGCTCCTACAATGAGCAGTTCTTC.

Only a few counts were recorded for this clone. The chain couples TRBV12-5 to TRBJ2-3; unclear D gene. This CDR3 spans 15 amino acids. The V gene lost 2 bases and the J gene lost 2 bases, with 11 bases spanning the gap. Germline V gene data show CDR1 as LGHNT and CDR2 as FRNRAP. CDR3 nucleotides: TGTGCTAGTGGTTTGTCCGATACATCCACAGATACGCAGTATTTT. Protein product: CASGLSDTSTDTQYF.

The CDR3, as DNA: TGTGCCTCTTGGCGGGGTCCTAACTATGGCTACACCTTC. It yields the protein CASWRGPNYGYTF. V usage is TRBV30 and J usage is TRBJ1-2, with unresolved D. Germline CDR1 reads GTSNPN; CDR2 reads SVGIG (reference sequence). The CDR3 length is 13 residues. Deletions cut 7 bases from V and 0 bases from J, with 12 bases between.

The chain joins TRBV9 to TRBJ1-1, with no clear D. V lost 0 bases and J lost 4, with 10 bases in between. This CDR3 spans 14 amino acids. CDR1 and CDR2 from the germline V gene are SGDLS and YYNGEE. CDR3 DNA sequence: TGTGCCAGCAGCGTAGAGTTCCGCTCCACTGAAGCTTTCTTT. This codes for CASSVEFRSTEAFF.

This CDR3 reads CASSSGLAGITGELFF. CDR3 nucleotides: TGTGCCAGCAGTTCGGGACTAGCGGGGATCACCGGGGAGCTGTTTTTT. The chain links TRBV27 to TRBJ2-2; 13 nucleotides match TRBD2. The CDR3 covers 16 residues. The germline CDR1 and CDR2 sequences are MNHEY and SMNVEV (reference sequence). V dropped 4 bases and J dropped 4; count of bases not matched to a gene: 3.

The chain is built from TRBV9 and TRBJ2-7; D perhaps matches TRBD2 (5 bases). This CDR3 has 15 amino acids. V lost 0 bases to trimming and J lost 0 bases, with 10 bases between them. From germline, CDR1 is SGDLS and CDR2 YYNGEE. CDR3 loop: CASSVEGGSSYEQYF. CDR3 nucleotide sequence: TGTGCCAGCAGCGTAGAGGGCGGGTCCTCCTACGAGCAGTACTTC.

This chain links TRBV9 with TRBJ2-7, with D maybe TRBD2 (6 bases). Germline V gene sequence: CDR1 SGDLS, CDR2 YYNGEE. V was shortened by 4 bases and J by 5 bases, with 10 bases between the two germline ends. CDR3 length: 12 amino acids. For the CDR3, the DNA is TGTGCCAGCAGCCCTGGAGGGGACGAGCAGTACTTC. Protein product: CASSPGGDEQYF.

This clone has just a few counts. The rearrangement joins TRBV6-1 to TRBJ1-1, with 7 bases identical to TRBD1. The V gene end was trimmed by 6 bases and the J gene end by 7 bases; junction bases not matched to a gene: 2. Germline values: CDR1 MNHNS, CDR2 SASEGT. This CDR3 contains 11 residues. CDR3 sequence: CASRDRFEAFF. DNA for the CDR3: TGTGCCAGCAGGGACAGGTTTGAAGCTTTCTTT.

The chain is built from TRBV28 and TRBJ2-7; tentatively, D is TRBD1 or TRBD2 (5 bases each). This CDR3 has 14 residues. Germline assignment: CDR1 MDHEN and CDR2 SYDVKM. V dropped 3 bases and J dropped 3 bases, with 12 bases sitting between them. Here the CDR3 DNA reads TGTGCCAGCAGTTTGAGGGGTGGGGGCTACGAGCAGTACTTC. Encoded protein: CASSLRGGGYEQYF. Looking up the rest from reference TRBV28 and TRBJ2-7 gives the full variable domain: DVKVTQSSRYLVKRTGEKVFLECVQDMDHENMFWYRQDPGLGLRLIYFSYDVKMKEKGDIPEGYSVSREKKERFSLILESASTNQTSMYLCASSLRGGGYEQYFGPGTRLTVT.

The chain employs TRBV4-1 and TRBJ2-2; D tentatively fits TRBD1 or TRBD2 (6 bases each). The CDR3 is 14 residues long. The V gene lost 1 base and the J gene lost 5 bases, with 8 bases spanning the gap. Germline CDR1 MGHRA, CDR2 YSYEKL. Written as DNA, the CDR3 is TGCGCCAGCAGCCAAGGAGGGGGGACCGGGGAGCTGTTTTTT. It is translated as CASSQGGGTGELFF.

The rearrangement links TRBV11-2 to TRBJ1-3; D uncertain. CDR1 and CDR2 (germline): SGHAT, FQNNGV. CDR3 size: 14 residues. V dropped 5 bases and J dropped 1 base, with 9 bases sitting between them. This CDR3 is CASSTSGSGNTIYF. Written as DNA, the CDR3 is TGTGCCAGCAGCACCTCGGGGTCTGGAAACACCATATATTTT.

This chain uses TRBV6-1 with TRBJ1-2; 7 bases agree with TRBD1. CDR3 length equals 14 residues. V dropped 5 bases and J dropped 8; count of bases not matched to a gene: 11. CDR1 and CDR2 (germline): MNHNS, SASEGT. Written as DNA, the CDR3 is TGTGCCAGCAGTCCGCGAGGGGGCCGAAGCGGCTACACCTTC. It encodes CASSPRGGRSGYTF.

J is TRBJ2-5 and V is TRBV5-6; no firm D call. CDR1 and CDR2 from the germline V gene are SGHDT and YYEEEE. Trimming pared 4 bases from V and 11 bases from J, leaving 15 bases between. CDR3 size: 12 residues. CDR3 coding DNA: TGTGCCAGCAGCCTTGGGGATGACCATCAGTACTTC. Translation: CASSLGDDHQYF.

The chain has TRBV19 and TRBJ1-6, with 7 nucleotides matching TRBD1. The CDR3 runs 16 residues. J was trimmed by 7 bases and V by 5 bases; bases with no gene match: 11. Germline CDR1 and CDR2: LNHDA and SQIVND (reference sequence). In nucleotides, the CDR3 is TGTGCCAGTAGTCGAACGACAGGGATCAAGAATTCACCCCTCCACTTT. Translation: CASSRTTGIKNSPLHF.

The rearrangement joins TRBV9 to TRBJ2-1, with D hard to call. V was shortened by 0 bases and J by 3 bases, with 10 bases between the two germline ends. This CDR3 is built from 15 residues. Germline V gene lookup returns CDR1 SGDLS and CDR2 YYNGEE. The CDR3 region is CASSVEGNYYNEQFF. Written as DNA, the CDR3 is TGTGCCAGCAGCGTAGAAGGGAATTACTACAATGAGCAGTTCTTC.

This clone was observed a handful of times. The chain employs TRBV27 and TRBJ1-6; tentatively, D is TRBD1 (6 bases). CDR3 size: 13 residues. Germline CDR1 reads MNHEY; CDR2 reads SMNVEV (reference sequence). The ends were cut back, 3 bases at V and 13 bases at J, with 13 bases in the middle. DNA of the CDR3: TGTGCCAGCAGTTTCCAAGGACAGAATCCCCTCCACTTT. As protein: CASSFQGQNPLHF.

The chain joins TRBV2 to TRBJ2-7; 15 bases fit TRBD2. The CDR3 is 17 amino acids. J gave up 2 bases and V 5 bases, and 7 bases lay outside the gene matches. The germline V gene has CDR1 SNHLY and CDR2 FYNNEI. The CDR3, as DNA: TGTGCCAGCAGTCTCGGGACTAGCGGGAGGCTCACCTACGAGCAGTACTTC. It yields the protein CASSLGTSGRLTYEQYF.

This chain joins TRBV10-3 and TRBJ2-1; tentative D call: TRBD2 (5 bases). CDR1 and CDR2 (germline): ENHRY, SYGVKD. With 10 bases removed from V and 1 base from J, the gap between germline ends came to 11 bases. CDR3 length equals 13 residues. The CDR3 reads CATGGWSYNEQFF. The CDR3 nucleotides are TGTGCCACCGGCGGGTGGTCCTACAATGAGCAGTTCTTC.

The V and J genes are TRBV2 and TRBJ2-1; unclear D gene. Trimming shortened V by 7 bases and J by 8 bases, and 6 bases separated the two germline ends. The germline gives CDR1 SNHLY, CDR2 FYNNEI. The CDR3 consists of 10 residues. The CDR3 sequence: CASITDEQFF. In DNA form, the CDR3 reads TGTGCCAGCATCACGGATGAGCAGTTCTTC.

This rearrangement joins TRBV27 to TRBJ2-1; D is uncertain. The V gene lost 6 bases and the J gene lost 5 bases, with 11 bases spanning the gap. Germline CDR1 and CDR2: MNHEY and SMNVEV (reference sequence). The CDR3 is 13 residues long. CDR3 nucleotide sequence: TGTGCCAGCAGCCCATCTAATCACAATGAGCAGTTCTTC. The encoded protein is CASSPSNHNEQFF.

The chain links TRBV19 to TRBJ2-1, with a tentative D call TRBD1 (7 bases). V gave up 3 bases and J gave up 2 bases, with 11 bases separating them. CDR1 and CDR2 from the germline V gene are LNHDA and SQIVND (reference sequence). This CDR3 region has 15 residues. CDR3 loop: CASSMAGGPYNEQFF. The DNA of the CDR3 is TGTGCCAGTAGTATGGCAGGGGGGCCCTACAATGAGCAGTTCTTC.

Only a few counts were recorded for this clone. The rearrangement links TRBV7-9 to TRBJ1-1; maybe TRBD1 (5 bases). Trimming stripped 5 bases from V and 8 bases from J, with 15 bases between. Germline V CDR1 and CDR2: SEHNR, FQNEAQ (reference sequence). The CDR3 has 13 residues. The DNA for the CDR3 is TGTGCCAGCAGCCCGTGGGGCTCCCCAGAAGCTTTCTTT. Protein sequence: CASSPWGSPEAFF.

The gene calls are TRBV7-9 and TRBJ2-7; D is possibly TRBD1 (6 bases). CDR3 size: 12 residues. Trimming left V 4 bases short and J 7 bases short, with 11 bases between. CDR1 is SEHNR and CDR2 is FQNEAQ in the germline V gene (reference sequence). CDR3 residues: CASSSLGAEQYF. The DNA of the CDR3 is TGTGCCAGCAGCTCCTTGGGGGCAGAGCAGTACTTC.